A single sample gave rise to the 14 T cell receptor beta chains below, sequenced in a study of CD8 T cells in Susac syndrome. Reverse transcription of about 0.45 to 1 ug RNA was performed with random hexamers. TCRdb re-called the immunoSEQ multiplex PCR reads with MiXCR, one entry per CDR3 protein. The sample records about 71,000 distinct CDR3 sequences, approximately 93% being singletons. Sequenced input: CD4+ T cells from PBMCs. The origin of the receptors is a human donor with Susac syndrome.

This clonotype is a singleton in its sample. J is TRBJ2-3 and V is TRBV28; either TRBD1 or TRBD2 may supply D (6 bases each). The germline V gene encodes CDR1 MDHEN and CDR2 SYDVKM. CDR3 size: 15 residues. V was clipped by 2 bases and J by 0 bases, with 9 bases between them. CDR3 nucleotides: TGTGCCAGCAGTTTAGGGGGGCCTAGCACAGATACGCAGTATTTT. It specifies CASSLGGPSTDTQYF. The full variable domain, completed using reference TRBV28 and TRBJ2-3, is DVKVTQSSRYLVKRTGEKVFLECVQDMDHENMFWYRQDPGLGLRLIYFSYDVKMKEKGDIPEGYSVSREKKERFSLILESASTNQTSMYLCASSLGGPSTDTQYFGPGTRLTVL.

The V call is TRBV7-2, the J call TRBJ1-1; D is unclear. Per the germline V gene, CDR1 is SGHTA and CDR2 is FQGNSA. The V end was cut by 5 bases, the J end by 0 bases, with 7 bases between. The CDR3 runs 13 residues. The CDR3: CASSQHMNTEAFF. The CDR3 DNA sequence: TGTGCCAGCAGCCAACACATGAACACTGAAGCTTTCTTT.

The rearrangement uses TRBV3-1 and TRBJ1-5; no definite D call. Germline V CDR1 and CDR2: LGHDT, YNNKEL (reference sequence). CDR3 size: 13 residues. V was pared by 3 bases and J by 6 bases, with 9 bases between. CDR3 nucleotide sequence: TGTGCCAGCAGCCAGGCTCGGTCTCAGCCCCAGCATTTT. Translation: CASSQARSQPQHF.

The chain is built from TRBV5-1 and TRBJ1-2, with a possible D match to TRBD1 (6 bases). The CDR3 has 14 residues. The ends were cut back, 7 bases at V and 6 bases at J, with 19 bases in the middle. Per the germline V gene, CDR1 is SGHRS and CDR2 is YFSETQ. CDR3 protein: CASRRMGGADGYTF. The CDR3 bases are TGCGCCAGCCGCCGCATGGGGGGGGCCGATGGCTACACCTTC.

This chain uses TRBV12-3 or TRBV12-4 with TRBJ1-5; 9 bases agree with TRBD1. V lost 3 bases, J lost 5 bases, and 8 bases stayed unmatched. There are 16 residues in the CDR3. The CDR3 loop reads CASSLIVDRGDQPQHF. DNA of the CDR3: TGTGCCAGCAGTTTGATCGTGGACAGGGGCGATCAGCCCCAGCATTTT.

CDR3 bases: TGCAGTGCTAGAGTCCGGGGCACAGATACGCAGTATTTT. It codes for CSARVRGTDTQYF. This rearrangement joins TRBV20-1 to TRBJ2-3; D gene uncertain. The CDR3 sequence is 13 residues long. V dropped 1 base and J dropped 1 base, with 6 bases sitting between them. The V gene's germline CDR1 is DFQATT and CDR2 SNEGSKA (reference sequence).

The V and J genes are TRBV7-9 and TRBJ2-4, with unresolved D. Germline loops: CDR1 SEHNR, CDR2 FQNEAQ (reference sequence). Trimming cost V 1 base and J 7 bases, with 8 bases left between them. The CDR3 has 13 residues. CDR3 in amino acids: CASSLGFGNIQYF. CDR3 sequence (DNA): TGTGCCAGCAGCTTAGGGTTCGGTAACATTCAGTACTTC.

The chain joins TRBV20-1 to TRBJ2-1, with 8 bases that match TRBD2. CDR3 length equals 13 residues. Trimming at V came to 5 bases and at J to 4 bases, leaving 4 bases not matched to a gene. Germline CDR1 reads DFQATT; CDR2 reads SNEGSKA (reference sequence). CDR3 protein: CSARGGLYNEQFF. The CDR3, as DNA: TGCAGTGCTCGGGGGGGACTTTACAATGAGCAGTTCTTC.

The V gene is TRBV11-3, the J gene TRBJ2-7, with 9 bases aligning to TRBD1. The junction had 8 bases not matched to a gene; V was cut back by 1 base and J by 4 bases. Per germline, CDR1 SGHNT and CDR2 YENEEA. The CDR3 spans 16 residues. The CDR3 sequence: CASSLAGTGFGYEQYF. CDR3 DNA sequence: TGTGCCAGCAGCTTAGCCGGGACAGGGTTTGGGTACGAGCAGTACTTC.

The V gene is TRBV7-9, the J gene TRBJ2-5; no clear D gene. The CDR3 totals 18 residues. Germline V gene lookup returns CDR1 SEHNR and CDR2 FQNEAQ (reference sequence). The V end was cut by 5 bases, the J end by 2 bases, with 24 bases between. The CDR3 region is CASSQIGRSQIRQETQYF. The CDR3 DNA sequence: TGTGCCAGCAGCCAAATCGGCAGGTCGCAGATCCGACAAGAGACCCAGTACTTC. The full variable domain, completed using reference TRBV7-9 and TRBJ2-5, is DTGVSQNPRHKITKRGQNVTFRCDPISEHNRLYWYRQTLGQGPEFLTYFQNEAQLEKSRLLSDRFSAERPKGSFSTLEIQRTEQGDSAMYLCASSQIGRSQIRQETQYFGPGTRLLVL.

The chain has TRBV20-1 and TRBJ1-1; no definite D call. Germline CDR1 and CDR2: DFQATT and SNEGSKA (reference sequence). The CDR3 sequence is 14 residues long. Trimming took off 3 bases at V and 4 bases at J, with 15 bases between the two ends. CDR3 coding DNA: TGCAGTGCTAGTAGGTTTACAGCTACCACTGAAGCTTTCTTT. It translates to CSASRFTATTEAFF.

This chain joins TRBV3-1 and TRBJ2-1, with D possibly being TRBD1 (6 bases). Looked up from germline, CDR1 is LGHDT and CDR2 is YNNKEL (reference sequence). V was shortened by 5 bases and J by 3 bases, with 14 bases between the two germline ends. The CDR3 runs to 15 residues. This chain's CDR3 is CASSTSTGLYNEQFF. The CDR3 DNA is TGTGCCAGCAGCACATCGACAGGCCTCTACAATGAGCAGTTCTTC.

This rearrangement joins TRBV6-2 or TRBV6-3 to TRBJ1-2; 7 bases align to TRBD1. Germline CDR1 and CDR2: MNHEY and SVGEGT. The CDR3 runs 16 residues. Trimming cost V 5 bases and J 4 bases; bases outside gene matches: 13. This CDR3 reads CASSLLGRGRIYGYTF. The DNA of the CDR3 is TGTGCCAGCAGTCTCCTCGGGAGGGGGCGTATCTATGGCTACACCTTC.

CDR3 loop: CATFRQGKETQYF. In DNA, the CDR3 is TGTGCCACCTTCAGACAGGGGAAAGAGACCCAGTACTTC. The chain recombines TRBV24-1 with TRBJ2-5; 8 nucleotides line up with TRBD1. This CDR3 region has 13 residues. CDR1 and CDR2 from the germline V gene are KGHDR and SFDVKD. V shed 9 bases, J shed 3 bases, and the junction held 5 bases outside the gene matches.